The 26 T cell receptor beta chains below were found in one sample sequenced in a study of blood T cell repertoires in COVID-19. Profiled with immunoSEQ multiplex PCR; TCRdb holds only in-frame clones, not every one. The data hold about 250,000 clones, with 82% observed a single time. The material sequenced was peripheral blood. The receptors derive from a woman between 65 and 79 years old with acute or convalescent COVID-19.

This CDR3 reads CASSWAAGSSYEQYF. The CDR3 DNA reads as TGCGCCAGCAGCTGGGCTGCCGGGAGCTCCTACGAGCAGTACTTC. The chain recombines TRBV5-1 with TRBJ2-7; possibly TRBD2 for D (6 bases). CDR3 length equals 15 residues. Trimming stripped 3 bases from V and 0 bases from J, with 13 bases between. CDR1 is SGHRS and CDR2 is YFSETQ in the germline V gene.

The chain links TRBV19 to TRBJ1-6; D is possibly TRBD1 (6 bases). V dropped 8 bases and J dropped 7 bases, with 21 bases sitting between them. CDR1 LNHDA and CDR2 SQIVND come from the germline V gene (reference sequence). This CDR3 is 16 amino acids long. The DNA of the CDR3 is TGTGCCAGTCATGGGACAAGGAGCTATGGCAATTCACCCCTCCACTTT. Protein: CASHGTRSYGNSPLHF. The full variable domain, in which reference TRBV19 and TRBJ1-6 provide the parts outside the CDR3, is DGGITQSPKYLFRKEGQNVTLSCEQNLNHDAMYWYRQDPGQGLRLIYYSQIVNDFQKGDIAEGYSVSREKKESFPLTVTSAQKNPTAFYLCASHGTRSYGNSPLHFGNGTRLTVT.

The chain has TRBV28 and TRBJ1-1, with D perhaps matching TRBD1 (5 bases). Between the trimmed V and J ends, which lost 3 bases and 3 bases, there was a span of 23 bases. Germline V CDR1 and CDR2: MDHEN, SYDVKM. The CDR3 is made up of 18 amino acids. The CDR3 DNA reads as TGTGCCAGCAGTTTTTTAGGGCAGGGATCCCCGATATACACTGAAGCTTTCTTT. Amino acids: CASSFLGQGSPIYTEAFF.

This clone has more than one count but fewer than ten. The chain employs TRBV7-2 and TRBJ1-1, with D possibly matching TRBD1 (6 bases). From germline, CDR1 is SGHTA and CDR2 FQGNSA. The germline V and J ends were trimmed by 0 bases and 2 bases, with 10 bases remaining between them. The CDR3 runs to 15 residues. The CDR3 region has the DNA TGTGCCAGCAGCTTAGCTACAGGGATAAACACTGAAGCTTTCTTT. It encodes CASSLATGINTEAFF.

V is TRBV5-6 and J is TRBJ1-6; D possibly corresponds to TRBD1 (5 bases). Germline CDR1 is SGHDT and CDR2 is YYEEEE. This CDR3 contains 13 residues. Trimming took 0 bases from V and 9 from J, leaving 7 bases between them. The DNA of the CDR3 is TGTGCCAGCAGCTTGGCACAGGTTTCACCCCTCCACTTT. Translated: CASSLAQVSPLHF.

The CDR3: CASSQTRSTNEKLFF. The CDR3 DNA reads TGTGCCAGCAGCCAAACCAGGTCAACTAATGAAAAACTGTTTTTT. The chain has TRBV3-1 (or the pseudogene TRBV3-2) and TRBJ1-4; D ambiguous. The CDR3 is made up of 15 amino acids. The germline V gene encodes CDR1 LGHDT and CDR2 YNNKEL (reference sequence). Deletions cut 2 bases from V and 0 bases from J, with 7 bases between.

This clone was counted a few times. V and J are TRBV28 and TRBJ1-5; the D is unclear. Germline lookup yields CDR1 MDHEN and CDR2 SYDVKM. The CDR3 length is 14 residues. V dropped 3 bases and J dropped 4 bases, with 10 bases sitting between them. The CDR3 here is CASSFAGMNQPQHF. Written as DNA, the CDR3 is TGTGCCAGCAGTTTTGCCGGGATGAATCAGCCCCAGCATTTT.

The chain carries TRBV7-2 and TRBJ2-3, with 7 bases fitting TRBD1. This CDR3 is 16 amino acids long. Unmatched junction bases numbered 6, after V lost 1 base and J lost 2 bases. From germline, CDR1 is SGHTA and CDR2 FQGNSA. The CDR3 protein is CASSLVADRVTDTQYF. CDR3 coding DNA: TGTGCCAGCAGCTTAGTTGCCGACAGGGTCACAGATACGCAGTATTTT.

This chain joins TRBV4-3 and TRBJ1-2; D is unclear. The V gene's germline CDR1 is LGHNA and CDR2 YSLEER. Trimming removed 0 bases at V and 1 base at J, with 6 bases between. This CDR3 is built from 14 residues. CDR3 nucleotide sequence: TGCGCCAGCAGCCAAGACAGGTTTAACTATGGCTACACCTTC. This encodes CASSQDRFNYGYTF.

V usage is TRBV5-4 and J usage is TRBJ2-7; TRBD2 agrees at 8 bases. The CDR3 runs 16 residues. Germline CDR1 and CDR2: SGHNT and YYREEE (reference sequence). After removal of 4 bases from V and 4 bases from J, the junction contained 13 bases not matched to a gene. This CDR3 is CASSEKGSPSGYEQYF. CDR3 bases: TGTGCCAGCAGCGAAAAGGGCTCACCTAGCGGGTACGAGCAGTACTTC.

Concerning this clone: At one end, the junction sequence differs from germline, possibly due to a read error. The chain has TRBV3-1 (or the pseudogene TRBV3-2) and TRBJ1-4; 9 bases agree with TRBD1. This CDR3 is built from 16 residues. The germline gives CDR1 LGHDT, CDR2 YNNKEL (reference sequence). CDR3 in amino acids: CASTQVSTGGYGKLFF. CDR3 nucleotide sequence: TGTGCCAGCACCCAAGTATCAACAGGGGGCTACGGAAAACTGTTTTTT.

The CDR3 coding sequence is TGTGCCAGCAGCGTAGGGACAACGTACCAAGAGACCCAGTACTTC. The encoded protein is CASSVGTTYQETQYF. The V gene is TRBV9, the J gene TRBJ2-5; D may be TRBD1 (5 bases). Trimming took 0 bases from V and 0 from J, leaving 9 bases between them. The CDR3 contains 15 residues. CDR1 is SGDLS, CDR2 YYNGEE, per germline.

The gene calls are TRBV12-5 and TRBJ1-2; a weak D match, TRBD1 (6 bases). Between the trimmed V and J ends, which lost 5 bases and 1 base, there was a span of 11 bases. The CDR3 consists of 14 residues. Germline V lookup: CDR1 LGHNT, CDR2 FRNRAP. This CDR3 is CASGTRQDNYGYTF. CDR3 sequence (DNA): TGTGCTAGTGGTACCCGACAGGATAACTATGGCTACACCTTC.

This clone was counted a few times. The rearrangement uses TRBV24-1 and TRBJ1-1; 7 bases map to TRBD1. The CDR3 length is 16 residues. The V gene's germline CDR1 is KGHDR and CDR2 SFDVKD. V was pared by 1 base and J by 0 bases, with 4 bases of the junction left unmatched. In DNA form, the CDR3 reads TGTGCCACCAGTGATTTTACAGGGGACATGAACACTGAAGCTTTCTTT. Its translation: CATSDFTGDMNTEAFF.

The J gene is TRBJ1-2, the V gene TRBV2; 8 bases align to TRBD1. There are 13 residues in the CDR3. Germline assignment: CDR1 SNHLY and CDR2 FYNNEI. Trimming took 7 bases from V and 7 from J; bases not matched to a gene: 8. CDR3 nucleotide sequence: TGTGCCAGCACCCCAAGGACAGGGCTTGGCTACACCTTC. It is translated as CASTPRTGLGYTF.

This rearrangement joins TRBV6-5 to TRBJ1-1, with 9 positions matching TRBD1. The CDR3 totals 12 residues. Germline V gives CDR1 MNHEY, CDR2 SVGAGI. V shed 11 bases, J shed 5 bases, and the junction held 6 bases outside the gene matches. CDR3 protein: CAARTGVTEAFF. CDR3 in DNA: TGTGCCGCGAGGACAGGGGTGACTGAAGCTTTCTTT.

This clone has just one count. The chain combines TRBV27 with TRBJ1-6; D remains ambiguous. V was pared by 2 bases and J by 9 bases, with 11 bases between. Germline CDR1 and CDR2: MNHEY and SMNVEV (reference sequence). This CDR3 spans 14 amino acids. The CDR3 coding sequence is TGTGCCAGCAGTTTAACCCCCGAGATTTCACCCCTCCACTTT. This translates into CASSLTPEISPLHF.

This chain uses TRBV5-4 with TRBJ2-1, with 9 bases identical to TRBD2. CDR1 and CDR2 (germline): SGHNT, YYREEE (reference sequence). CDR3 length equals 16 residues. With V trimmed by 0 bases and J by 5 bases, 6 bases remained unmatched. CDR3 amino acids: CASSLGSSGGNNEQFF. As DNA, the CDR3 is TGTGCCAGCAGCTTGGGTAGTAGCGGGGGTAACAATGAGCAGTTCTTC.

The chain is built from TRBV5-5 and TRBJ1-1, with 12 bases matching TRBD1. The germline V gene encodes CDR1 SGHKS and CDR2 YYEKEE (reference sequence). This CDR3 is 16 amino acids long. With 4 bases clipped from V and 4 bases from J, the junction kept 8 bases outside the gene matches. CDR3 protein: CASSGDRGREVTEAFF. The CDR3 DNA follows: TGTGCCAGCAGCGGGGACAGGGGGCGCGAGGTCACTGAAGCTTTCTTT.

CDR3 nucleotides: TGTGCCAGCCTGGAGACAGGGGCGGGAGAAAAACTGTTTTTT. Protein: CASLETGAGEKLFF. This rearrangement joins TRBV25-1 to TRBJ1-4, with 8 nucleotides matching TRBD1. J gave up 8 bases and V 8 bases, and 10 bases lay outside the gene matches. This CDR3 contains 14 residues. Germline loops: CDR1 MGHDK, CDR2 SYGVNS.

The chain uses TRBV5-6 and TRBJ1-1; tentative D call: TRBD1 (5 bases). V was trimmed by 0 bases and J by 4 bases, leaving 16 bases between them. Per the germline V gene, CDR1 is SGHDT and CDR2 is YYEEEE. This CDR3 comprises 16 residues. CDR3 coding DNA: TGTGCCAGCAGCTTGGGGACATTTAGAGGTGGCACTGAAGCTTTCTTT. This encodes CASSLGTFRGGTEAFF.

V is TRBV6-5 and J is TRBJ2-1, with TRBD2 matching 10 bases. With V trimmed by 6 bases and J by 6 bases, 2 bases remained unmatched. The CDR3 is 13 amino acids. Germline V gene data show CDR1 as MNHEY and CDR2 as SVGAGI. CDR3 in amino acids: CASSGLAVNEQFF. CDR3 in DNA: TGTGCCAGCAGCGGACTAGCGGTCAATGAGCAGTTCTTC.

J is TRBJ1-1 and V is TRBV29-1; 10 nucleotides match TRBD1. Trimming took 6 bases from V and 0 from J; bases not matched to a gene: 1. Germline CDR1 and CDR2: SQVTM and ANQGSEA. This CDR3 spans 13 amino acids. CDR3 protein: CSVTGGMNTEAFF. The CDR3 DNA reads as TGCAGCGTGACAGGGGGCATGAACACTGAAGCTTTCTTT.

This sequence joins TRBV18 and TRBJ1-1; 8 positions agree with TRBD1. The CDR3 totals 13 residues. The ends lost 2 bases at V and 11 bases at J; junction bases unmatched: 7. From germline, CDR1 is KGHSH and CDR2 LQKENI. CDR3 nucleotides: TGTGCCAGCTCACCATCCCGGACAGGGCTGGCTTTCTTT. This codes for CASSPSRTGLAFF. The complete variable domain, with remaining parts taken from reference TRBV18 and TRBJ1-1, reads NAGVMQNPRHLVRRRGQEARLRCSPMKGHSHVYWYRQLPEEGLKFMVYLQKENIIDESGMPKERFSAEFPKEGPSILRIQQVVRGDSAAYFCASSPSRTGLAFFGQGTRLTVV.

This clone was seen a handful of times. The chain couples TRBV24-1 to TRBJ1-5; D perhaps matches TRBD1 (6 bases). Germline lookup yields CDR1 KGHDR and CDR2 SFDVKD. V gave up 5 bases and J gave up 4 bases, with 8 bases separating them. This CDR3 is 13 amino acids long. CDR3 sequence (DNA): TGTGCCACCAGTGTACAGGGTAATCAGCCCCAGCATTTT. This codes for CATSVQGNQPQHF.

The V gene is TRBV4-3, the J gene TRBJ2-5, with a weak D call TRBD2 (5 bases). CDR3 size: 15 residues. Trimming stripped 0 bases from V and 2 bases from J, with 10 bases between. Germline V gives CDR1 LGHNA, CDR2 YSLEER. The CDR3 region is CASSQDWTGQETQYF. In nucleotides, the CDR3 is TGCGCCAGCAGCCAAGATTGGACTGGACAAGAGACCCAGTACTTC.